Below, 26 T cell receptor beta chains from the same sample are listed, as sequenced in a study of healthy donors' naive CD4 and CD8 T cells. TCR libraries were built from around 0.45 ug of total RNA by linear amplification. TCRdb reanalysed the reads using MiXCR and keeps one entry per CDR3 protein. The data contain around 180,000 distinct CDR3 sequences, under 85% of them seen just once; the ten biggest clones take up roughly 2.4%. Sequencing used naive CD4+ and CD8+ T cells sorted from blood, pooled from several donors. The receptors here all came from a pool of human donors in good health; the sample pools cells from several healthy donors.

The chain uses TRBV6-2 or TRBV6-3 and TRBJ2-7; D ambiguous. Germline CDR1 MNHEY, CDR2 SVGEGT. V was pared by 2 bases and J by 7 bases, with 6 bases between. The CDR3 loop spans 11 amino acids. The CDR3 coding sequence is TGTGCCAGCAGTTACCTAGAAGAGCAGTACTTC. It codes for CASSYLEEQYF.

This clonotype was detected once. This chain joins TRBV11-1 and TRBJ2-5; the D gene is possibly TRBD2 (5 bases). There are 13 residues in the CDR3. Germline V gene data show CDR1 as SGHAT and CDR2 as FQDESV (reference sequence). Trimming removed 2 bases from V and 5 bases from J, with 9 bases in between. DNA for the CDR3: TGTGCCAGCAGCTTATCGGGGAGTGAGACCCAGTACTTC. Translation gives CASSLSGSETQYF. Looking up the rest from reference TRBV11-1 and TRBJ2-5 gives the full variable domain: EAEVAQSPRYKITEKSQAVAFWCDPISGHATLYWYRQILGQGPELLVQFQDESVVDDSQLPKDRFSAERLKGVDSTLKIQPAELGDSAMYLCASSLSGSETQYFGPGTRLLVL.

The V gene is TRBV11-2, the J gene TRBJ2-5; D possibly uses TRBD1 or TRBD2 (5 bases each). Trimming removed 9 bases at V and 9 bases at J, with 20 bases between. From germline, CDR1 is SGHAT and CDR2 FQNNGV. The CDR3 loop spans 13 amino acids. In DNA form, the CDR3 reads TGTGCCAGTAGCCACGGGACCGCTAAGGCCCAGTACTTC. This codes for CASSHGTAKAQYF.

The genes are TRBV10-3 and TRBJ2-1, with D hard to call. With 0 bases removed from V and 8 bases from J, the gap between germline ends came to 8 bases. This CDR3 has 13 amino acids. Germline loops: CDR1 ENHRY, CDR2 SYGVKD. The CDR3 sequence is CAISESTGDEQFF. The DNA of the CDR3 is TGTGCCATCAGTGAGTCAACTGGTGATGAGCAGTTCTTC.

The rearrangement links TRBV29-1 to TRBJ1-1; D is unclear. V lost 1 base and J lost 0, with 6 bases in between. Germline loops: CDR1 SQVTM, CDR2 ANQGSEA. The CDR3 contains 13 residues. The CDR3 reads CSVEVVMNTEAFF. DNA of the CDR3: TGCAGCGTTGAAGTTGTCATGAACACTGAAGCTTTCTTT. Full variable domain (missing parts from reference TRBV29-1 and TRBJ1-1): SAVISQKPSRDICQRGTSLTIQCQVDSQVTMMFWYRQQPGQSLTLIATANQGSEATYESGFVIDKFPISRPNLTFSTLTVSNMSPEDSSIYLCSVEVVMNTEAFFGQGTRLTVV.

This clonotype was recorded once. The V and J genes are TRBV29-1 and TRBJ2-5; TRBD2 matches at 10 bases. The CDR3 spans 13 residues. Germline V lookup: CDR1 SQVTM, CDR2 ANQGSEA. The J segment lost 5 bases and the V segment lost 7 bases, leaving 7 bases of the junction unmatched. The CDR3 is CSAQVSGRETQYF. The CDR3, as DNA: TGCAGCGCCCAAGTTAGCGGGAGGGAGACCCAGTACTTC.

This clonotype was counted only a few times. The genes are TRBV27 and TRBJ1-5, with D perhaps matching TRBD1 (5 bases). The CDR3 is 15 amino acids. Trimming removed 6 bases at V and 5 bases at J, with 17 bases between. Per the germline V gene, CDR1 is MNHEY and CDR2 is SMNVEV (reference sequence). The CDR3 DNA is TGTGCCAGCAGCGAGCTACCAGGGAAGGATCAGCCCCAGCATTTT. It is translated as CASSELPGKDQPQHF.

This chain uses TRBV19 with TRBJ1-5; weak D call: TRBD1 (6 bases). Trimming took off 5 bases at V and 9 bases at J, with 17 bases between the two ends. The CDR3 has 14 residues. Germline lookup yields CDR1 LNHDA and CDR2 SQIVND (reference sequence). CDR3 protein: CASSSGQSQVPQHF. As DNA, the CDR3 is TGTGCCAGTAGTTCCGGACAGTCACAGGTGCCCCAGCATTTT.

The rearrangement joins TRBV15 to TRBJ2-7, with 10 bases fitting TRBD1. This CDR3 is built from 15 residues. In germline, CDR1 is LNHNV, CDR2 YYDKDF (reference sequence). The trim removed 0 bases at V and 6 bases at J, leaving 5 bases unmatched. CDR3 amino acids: CATSRDRDRGLEQYF. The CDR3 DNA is TGTGCCACCAGCAGAGACCGAGACAGGGGGCTCGAGCAGTACTTC.

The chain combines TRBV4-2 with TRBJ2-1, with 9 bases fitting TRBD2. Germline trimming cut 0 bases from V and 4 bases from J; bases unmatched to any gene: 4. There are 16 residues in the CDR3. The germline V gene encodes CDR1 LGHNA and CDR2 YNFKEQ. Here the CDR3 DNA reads TGTGCCAGCAGCCAAGACGGAAGCGGGGGGTACAATGAGCAGTTCTTC. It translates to CASSQDGSGGYNEQFF.

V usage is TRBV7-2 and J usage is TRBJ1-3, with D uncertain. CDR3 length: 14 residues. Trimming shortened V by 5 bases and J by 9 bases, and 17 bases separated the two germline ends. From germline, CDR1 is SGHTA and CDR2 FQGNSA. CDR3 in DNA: TGTGCCAGCAGCCAAGCCTCCGCGGCGAGCACCATATATTTT. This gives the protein CASSQASAASTIYF.

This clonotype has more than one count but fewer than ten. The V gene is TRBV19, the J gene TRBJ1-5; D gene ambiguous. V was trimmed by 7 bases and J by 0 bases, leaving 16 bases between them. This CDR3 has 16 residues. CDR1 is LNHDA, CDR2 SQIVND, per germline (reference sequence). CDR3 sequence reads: CASTPARRHSNQPQHF. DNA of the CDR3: TGTGCCAGTACCCCAGCCAGGAGACATAGCAATCAGCCCCAGCATTTT. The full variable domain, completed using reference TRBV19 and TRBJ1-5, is DGGITQSPKYLFRKEGQNVTLSCEQNLNHDAMYWYRQDPGQGLRLIYYSQIVNDFQKGDIAEGYSVSREKKESFPLTVTSAQKNPTAFYLCASTPARRHSNQPQHFGDGTRLSIL.

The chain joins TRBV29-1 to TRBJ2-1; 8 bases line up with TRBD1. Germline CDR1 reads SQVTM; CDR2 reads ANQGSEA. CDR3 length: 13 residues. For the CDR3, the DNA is TGCGCTATACCGGGACAGGAGTACAATGAGCAGTTCTTC. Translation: CAIPGQEYNEQFF.

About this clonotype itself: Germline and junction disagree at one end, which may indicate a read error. In DNA, the CDR3 is TGCGCCAGCAGCCAAGATCCAACAGGGATGAACACTGAAGCTTTCTTT. Protein: CASSQDPTGMNTEAFF. The chain joins TRBV4-2 to TRBJ1-1; maybe TRBD1 (6 bases). Germline assignment: CDR1 LGHNA and CDR2 YNFKEQ. This CDR3 has 16 amino acids.

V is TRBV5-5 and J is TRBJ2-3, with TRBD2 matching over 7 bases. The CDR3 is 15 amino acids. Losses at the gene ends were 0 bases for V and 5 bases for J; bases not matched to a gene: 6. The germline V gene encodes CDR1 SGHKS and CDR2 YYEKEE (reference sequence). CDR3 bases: TGTGCCAGCAGCTTGGATATGGGACTACAAGATACGCAGTATTTT. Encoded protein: CASSLDMGLQDTQYF.

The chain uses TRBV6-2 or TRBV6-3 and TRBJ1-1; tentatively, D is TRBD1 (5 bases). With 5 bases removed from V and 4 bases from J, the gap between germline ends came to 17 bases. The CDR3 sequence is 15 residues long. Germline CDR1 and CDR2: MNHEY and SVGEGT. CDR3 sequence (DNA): TGTGCCAGCAGTATTGCCGCAACCGGGGGCACTGAAGCTTTCTTT. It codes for CASSIAATGGTEAFF.

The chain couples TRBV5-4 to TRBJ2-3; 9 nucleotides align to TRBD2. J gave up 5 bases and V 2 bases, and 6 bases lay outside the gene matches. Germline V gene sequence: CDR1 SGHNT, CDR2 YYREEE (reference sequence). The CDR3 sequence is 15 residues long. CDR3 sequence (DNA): TGTGCCAGCAGCTTATTAGCGGGAGAGGTAGATACGCAGTATTTT. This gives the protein CASSLLAGEVDTQYF.

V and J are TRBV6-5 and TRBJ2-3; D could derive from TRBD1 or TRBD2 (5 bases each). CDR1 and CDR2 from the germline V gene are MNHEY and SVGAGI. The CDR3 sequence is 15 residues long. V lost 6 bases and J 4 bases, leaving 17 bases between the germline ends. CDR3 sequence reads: CASSPTWGKADTQYF. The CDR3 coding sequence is TGTGCCAGCAGCCCAACCTGGGGGAAGGCAGATACGCAGTATTTT.

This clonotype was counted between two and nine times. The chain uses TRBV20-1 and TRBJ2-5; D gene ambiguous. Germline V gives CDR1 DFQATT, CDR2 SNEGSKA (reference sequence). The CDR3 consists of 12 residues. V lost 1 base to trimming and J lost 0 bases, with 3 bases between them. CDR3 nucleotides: TGCAGTGCTAGAGGGTACCAAGAGACCCAGTACTTC. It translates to CSARGYQETQYF.

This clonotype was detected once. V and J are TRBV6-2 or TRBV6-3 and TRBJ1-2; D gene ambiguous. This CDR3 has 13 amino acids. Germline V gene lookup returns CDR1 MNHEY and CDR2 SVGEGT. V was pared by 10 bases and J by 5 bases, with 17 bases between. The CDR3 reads CATSFKALYGYTF. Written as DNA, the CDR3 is TGTGCCACTTCCTTCAAGGCTTTGTATGGCTACACCTTC.

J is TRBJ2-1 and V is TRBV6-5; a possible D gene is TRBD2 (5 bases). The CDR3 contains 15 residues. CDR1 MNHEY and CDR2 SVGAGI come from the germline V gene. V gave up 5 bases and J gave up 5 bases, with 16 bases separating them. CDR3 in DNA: TGTGCCAGCAGTCCCCCGGCGGGCGGTCACAATGAGCAGTTCTTC. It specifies CASSPPAGGHNEQFF.

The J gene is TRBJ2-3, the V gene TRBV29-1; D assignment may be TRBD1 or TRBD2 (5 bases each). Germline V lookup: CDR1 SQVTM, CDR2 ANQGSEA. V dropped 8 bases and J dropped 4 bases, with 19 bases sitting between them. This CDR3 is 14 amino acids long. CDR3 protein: CSNILADSPDTQYF. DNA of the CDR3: TGCAGCAACATTCTAGCTGACAGCCCAGATACGCAGTATTTT.

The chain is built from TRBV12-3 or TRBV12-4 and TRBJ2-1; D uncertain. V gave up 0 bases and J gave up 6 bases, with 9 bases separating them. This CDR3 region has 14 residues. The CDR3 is CASSLALASNEQFF. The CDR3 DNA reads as TGTGCCAGCAGTTTAGCGCTGGCTTCCAATGAGCAGTTCTTC.

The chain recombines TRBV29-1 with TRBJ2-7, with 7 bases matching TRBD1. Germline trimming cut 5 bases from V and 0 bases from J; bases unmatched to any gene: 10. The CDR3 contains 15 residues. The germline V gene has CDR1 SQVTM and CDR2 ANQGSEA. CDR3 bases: TGCAGCGTTCTGTTACTTGGGGACAGCTCCTACGAGCAGTACTTC. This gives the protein CSVLLLGDSSYEQYF.

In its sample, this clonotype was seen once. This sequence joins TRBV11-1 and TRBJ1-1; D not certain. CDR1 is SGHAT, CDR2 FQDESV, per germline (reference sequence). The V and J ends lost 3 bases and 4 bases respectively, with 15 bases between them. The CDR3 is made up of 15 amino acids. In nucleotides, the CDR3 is TGTGCCAGCAGCTTTAATTTGCAGCCGGGCACTGAAGCTTTCTTT. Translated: CASSFNLQPGTEAFF.

The CDR3 DNA reads as TGTGCCAGCAGTTACTCGAGAAGGGAGCCCCAGCATTTT. As protein: CASSYSRREPQHF. V usage is TRBV6-2 or TRBV6-3 and J usage is TRBJ1-5; no firm D call. Trimming left V 0 bases short and J 8 bases short, with 8 bases between. From germline, CDR1 is MNHEY and CDR2 SVGEGT. The CDR3 covers 13 residues.